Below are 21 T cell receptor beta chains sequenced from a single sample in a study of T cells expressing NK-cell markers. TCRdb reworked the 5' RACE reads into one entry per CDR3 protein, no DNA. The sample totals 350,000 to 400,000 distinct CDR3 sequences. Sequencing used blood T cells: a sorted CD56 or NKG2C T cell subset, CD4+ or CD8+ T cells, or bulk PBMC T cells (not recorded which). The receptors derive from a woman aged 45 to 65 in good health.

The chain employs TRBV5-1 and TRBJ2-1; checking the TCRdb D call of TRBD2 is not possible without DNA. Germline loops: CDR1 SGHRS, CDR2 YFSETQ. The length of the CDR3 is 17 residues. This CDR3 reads CASSFHTAGASYNEQFF. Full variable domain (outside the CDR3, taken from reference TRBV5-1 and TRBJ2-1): KAGVTQTPRYLIKTRGQQVTLSCSPISGHRSVSWYQQTPGQGLQFLFEYFSETQRNKGNFPGRFSGRQFSNSRSEMNVSTLELGDSALYLCASSFHTAGASYNEQFFGPGTRLTVL.

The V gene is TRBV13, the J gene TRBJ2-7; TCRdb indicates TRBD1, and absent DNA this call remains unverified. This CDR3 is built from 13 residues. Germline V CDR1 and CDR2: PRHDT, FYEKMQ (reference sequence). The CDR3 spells CASSSGTGREQYF.

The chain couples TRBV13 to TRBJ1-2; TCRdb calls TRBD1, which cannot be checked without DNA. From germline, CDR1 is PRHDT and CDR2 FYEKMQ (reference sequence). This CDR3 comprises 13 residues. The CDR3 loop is CASSPDREGGYTF.

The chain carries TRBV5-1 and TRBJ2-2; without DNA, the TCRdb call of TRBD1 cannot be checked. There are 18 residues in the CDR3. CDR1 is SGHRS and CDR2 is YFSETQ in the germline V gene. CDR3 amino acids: CASTRSKGSRSFHGELFF. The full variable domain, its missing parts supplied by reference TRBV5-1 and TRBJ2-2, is KAGVTQTPRYLIKTRGQQVTLSCSPISGHRSVSWYQQTPGQGLQFLFEYFSETQRNKGNFPGRFSGRQFSNSRSEMNVSTLELGDSALYLCASTRSKGSRSFHGELFFGEGSRLTVL.

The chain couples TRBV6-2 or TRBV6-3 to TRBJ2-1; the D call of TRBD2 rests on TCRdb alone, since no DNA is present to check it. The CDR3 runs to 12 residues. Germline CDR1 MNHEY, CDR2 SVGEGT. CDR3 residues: CASNRLAGKQFF.

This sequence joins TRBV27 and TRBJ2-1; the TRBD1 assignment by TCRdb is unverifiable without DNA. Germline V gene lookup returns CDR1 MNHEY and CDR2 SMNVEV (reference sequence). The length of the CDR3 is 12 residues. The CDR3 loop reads CASRIGGHEQFF.

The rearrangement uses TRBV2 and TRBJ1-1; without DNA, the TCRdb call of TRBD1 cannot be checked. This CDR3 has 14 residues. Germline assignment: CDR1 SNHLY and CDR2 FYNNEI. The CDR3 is CASRTTDMNTEAFF.

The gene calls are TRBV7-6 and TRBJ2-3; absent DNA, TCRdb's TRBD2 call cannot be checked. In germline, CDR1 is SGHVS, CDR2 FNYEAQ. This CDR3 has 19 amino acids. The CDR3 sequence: CASSLLGLAASGSTDTQYF.

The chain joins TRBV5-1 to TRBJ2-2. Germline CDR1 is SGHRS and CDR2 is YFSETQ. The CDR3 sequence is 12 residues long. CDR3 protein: CASSVEGGELFF.

The CDR3 loop reads CSASVIADTQYF. This rearrangement joins TRBV20-1 to TRBJ2-3. Germline values: CDR1 DFQATT, CDR2 SNEGSKA (reference sequence). CDR3 size: 12 residues.

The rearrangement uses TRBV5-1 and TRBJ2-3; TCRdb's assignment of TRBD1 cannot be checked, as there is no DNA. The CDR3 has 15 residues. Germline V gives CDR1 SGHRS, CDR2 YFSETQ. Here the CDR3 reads CASSFKQGSPDTQYF. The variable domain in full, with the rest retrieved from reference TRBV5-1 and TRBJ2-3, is KAGVTQTPRYLIKTRGQQVTLSCSPISGHRSVSWYQQTPGQGLQFLFEYFSETQRNKGNFPGRFSGRQFSNSRSEMNVSTLELGDSALYLCASSFKQGSPDTQYFGPGTRLTVL.

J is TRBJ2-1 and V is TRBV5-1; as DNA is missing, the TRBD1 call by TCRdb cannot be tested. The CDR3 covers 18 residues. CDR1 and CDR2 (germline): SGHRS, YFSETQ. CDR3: CASSRDGWGGSSYNEQFF.

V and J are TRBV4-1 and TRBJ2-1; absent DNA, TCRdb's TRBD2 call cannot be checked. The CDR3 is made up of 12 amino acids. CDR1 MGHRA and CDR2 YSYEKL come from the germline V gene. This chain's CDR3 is CASRDQRNEQFF.

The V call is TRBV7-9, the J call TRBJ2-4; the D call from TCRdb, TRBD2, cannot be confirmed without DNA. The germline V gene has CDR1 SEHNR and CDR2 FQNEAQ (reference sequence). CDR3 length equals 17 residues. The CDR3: CASRPPVAGLAKNIQYF.

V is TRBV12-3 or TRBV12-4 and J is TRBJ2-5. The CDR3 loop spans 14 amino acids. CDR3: CASSRLGFQETQYF.

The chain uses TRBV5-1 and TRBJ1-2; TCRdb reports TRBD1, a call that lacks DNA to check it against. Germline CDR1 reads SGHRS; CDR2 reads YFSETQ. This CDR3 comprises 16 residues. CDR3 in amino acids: CASSSTGTGDRGGYTF.

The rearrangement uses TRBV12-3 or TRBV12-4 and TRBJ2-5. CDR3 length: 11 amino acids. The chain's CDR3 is CASGFPETQYF.

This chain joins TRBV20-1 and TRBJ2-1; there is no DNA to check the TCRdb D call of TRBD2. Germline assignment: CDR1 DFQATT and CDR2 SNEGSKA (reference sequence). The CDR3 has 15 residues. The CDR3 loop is CSARLAGLPSNEQFF.

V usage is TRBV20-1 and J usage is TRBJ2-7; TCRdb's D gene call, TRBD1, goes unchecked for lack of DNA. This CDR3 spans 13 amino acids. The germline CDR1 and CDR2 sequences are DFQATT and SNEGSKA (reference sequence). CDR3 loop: CSVSTGGMYEQYF.

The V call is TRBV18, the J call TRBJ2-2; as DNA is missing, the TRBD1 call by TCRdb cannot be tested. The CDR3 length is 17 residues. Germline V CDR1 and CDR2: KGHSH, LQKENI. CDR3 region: CASSPLNSGINTGELFF.

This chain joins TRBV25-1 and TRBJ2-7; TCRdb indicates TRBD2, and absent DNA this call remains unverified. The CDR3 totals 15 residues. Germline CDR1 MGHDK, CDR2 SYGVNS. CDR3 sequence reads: CASSSIAGTSYEQYF.